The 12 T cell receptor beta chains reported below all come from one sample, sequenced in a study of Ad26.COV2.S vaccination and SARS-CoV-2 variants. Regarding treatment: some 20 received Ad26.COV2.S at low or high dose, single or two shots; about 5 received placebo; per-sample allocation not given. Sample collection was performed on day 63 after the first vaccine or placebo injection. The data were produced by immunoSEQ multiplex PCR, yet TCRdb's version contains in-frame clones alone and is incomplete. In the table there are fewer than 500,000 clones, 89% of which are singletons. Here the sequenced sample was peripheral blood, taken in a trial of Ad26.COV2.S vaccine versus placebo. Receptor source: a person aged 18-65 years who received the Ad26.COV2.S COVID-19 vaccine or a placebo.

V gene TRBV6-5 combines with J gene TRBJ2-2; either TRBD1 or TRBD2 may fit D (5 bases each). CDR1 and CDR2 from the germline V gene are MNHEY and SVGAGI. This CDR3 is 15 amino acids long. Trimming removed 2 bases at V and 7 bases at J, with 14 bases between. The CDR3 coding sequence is TGTGCCAGCAGTTACACGTCTTCGGGGCACGGGGAGCTGTTTTTT. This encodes CASSYTSSGHGELFF.

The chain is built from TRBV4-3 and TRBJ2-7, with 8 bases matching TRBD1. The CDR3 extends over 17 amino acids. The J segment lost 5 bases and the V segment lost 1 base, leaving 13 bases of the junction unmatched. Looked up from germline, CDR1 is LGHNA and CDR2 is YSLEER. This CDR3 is CASSQGALGTGTHEQYF. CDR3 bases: TGCGCCAGCAGCCAAGGAGCGCTGGGGACAGGTACCCACGAGCAGTACTTC.

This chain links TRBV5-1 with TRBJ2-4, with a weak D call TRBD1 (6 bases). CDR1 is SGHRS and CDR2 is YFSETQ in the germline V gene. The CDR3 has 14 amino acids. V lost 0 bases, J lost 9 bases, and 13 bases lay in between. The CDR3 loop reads CASSLDRAGGIQYF. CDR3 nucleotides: TGCGCCAGCAGCTTGGACAGGGCTGGAGGCATTCAGTACTTC.

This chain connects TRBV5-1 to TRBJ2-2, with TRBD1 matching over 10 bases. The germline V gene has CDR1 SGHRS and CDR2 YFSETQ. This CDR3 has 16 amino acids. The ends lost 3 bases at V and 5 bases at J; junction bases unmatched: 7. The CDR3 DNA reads TGCGCCAGCAGCTCTCAGGGACAGGGGATTACCGGGGAGCTGTTTTTT. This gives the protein CASSSQGQGITGELFF.

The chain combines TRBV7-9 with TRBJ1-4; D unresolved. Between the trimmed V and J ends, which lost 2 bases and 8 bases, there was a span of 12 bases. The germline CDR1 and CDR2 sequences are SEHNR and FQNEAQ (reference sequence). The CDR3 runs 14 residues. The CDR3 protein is CASSLSGGGEKLFF. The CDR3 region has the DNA TGTGCCAGCAGCTTATCAGGAGGTGGGGAAAAACTGTTTTTT.

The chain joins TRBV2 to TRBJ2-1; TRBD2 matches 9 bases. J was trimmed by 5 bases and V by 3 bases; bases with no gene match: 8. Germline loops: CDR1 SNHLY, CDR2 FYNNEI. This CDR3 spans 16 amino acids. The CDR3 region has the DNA TGTGCCAGCAGTGATCCTAGCGGGGACTCTCACAATGAGCAGTTCTTC. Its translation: CASSDPSGDSHNEQFF. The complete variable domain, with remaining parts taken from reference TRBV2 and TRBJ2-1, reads EPEVTQTPSHQVTQMGQEVILRCVPISNHLYFYWYRQILGQKVEFLVSFYNNEISEKSEIFDDQFSVERPDGSNFTLKIRSTKLEDSAMYFCASSDPSGDSHNEQFFGPGTRLTVL.

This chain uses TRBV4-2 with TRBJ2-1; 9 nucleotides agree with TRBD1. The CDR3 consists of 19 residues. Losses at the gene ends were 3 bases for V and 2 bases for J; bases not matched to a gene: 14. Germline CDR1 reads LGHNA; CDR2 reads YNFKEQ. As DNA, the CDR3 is TGTGCCAGCAGCCAGAGGGCTTCCGGGACAGGGATAACCTACAATGAGCAGTTCTTC. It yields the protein CASSQRASGTGITYNEQFF.

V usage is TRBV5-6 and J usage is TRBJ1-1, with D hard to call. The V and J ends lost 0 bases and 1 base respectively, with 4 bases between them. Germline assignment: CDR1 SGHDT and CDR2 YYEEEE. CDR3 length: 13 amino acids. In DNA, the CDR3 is TGTGCCAGCAGCTTGGAGTGGAACACTGAAGCTTTCTTT. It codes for CASSLEWNTEAFF.

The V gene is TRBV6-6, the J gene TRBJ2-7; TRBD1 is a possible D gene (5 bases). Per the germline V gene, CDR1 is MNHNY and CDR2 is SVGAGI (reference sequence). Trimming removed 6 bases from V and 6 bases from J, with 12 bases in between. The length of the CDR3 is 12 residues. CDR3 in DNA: TGTGCCAGCAGATCAGACAGCCTCGAGCAGTACGTC. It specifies CASRSDSLEQYV.

CDR3 region: CASRTLGGNSNQPQHF. The CDR3 DNA reads TGTGCCAGTAGAACACTGGGGGGAAATAGCAATCAGCCCCAGCATTTT. This sequence joins TRBV19 and TRBJ1-5; weak D call: TRBD1 (5 bases). V lost 6 bases to trimming and J lost 0 bases, with 15 bases between them. From germline, CDR1 is LNHDA and CDR2 SQIVND (reference sequence). This CDR3 contains 16 residues.

CDR3 nucleotide sequence: TGTGCCACCAGCAGGTTGACAGGGGATAATTCACCCCTCCACTTT. This sequence encodes CATSRLTGDNSPLHF. V and J are TRBV15 and TRBJ1-6; 8 bases map to TRBD1. The CDR3 totals 15 residues. With 3 bases clipped from V and 5 bases from J, the junction kept 3 bases outside the gene matches. Germline CDR1 and CDR2: LNHNV and YYDKDF (reference sequence).

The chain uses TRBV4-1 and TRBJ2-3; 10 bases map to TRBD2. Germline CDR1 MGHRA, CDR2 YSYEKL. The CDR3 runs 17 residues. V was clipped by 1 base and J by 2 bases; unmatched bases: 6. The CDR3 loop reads CASSQGLAGVATDTQYF. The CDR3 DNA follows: TGCGCCAGCAGCCAAGGACTAGCGGGCGTAGCCACAGATACGCAGTATTTT.